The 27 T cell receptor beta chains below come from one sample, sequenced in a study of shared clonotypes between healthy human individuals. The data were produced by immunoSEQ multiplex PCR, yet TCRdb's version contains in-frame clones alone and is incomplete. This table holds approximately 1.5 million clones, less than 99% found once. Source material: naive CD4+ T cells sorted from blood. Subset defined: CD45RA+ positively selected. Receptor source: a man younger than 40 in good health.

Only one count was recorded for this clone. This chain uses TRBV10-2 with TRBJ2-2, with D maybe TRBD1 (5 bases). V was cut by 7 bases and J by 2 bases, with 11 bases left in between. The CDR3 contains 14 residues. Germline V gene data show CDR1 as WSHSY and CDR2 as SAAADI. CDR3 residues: CASKRQRNTGELFF. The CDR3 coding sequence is TGCGCCAGCAAAAGACAGAGAAACACCGGGGAGCTGTTTTTT.

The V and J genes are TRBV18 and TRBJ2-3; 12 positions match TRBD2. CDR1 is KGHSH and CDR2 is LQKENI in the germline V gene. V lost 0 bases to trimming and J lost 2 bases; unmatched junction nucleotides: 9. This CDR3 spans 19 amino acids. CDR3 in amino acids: CASSPPGKTSGRYTDTQYF. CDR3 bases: TGTGCCAGCTCACCACCCGGGAAAACTAGCGGGAGGTACACAGATACGCAGTATTTT.

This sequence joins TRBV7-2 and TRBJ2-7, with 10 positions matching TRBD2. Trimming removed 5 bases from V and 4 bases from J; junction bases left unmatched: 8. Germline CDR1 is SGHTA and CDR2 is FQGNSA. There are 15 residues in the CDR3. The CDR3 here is CASSRPLAGDYEQYF. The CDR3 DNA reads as TGTGCCAGCAGCCGACCCCTAGCGGGAGATTACGAGCAGTACTTC.

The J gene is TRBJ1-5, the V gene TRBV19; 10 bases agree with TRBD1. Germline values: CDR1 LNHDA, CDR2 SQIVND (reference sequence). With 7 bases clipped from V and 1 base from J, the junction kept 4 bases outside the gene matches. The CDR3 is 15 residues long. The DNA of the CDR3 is TGTGCCAGTACCCTGACAGGGGGCAGCAATCAGCCCCAGCATTTT. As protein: CASTLTGGSNQPQHF.

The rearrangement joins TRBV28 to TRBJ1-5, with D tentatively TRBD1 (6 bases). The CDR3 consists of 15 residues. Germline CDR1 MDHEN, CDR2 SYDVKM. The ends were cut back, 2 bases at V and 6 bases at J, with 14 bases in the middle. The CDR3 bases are TGTGCCAGCAGTTTAACCCACATCAGGGGTCAGCCCCAGCATTTT. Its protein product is CASSLTHIRGQPQHF.

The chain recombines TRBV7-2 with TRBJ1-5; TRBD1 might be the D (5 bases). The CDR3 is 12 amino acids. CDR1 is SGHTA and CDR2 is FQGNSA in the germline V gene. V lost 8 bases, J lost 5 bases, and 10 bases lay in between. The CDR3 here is CASGEQDQPQHF. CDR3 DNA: TGTGCCAGCGGGGAACAGGATCAGCCCCAGCATTTT.

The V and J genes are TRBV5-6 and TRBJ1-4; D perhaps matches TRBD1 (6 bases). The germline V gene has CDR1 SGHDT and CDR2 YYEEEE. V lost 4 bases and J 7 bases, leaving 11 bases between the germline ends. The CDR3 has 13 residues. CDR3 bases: TGTGCCAGCAGCAGAACAGGGACTGAAAAACTGTTTTTT. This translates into CASSRTGTEKLFF. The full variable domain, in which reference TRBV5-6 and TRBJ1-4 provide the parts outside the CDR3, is DAGVTQSPTHLIKTRGQQVTLRCSPKSGHDTVSWYQQALGQGPQFIFQYYEEEERQRGNFPDRFSGHQFPNYSSELNVNALLLGDSALYLCASSRTGTEKLFFGSGTQLSVL.

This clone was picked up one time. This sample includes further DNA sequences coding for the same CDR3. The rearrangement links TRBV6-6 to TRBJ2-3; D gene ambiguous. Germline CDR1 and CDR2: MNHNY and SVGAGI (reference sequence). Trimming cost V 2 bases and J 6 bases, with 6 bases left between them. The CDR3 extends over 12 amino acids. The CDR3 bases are TGTGCCAGCAGTTACAGCCGGGATACGCAGTATTTT. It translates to CASSYSRDTQYF.

The CDR3 nucleotides read TGTGCCAGCAGCTTTCCCAGGGGGTCTGAAGAGCAGTACTTC. It yields the protein CASSFPRGSEEQYF. The chain couples TRBV5-5 to TRBJ2-7; 7 bases fit TRBD1. Germline V lookup: CDR1 SGHKS, CDR2 YYEKEE (reference sequence). The CDR3 runs 14 residues. After removal of 2 bases from V and 7 bases from J, the junction contained 9 bases not matched to a gene.

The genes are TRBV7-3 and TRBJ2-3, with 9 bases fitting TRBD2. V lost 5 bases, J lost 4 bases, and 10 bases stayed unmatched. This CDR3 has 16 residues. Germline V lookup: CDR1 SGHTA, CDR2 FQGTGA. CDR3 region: CASSHFTSGLSDTQYF. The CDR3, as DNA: TGTGCCAGCAGCCACTTTACTAGCGGGCTCTCAGATACGCAGTATTTT.

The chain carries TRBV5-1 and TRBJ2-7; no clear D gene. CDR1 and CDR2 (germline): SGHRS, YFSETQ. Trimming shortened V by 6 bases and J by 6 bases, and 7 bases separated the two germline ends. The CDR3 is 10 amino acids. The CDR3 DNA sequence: TGCGCCAGCACACTGCTCGAGCAGTACTTC. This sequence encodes CASTLLEQYF.

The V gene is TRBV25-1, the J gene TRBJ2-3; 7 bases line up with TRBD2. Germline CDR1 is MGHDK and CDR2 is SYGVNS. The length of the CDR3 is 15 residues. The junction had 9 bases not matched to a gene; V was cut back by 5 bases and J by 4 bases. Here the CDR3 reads CASSQSGTIADTQYF. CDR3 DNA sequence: TGTGCCAGCAGTCAAAGCGGGACTATCGCAGATACGCAGTATTTT.

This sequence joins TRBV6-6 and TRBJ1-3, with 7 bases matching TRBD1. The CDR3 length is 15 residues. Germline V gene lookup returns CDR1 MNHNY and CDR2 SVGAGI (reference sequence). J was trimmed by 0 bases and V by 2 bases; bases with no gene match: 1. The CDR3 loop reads CASSYDRASGNTIYF. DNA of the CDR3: TGTGCCAGCAGTTACGACAGGGCCTCTGGAAACACCATATATTTT.

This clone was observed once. The CDR3 region has the DNA TGTGCCAGCAGTGAAAGGGCCCCAAGGGTCACAGATACGCAGTATTTT. Protein product: CASSERAPRVTDTQYF. This chain uses TRBV6-1 with TRBJ2-3; D ambiguous. Germline lookup yields CDR1 MNHNS and CDR2 SASEGT. The V end lost 2 bases, the J end lost 2 bases, and 14 bases lay between the germline ends. This CDR3 contains 16 residues.

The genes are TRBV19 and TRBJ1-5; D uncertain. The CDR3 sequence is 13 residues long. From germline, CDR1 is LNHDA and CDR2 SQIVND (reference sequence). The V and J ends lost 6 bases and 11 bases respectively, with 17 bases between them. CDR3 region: CASRVQIGEAQHF. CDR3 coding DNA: TGTGCCAGTAGGGTCCAAATCGGTGAAGCCCAGCATTTT.

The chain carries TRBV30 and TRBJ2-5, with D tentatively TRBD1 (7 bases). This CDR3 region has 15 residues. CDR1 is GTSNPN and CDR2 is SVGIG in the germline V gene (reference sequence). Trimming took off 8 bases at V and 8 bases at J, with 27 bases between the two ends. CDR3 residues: CAGTPQGGPRLTQYF. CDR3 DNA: TGTGCCGGGACCCCCCAGGGGGGCCCCCGGTTAACCCAGTACTTC. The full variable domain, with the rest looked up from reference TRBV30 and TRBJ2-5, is SQTIHQWPATLVQPVGSPLSLECTVEGTSNPNLYWYRQAAGRGLQLLFYSVGIGQISSEVPQNLSASRPQDRQFILSSKKLLLSDSGFYLCAGTPQGGPRLTQYFGPGTRLLVL.

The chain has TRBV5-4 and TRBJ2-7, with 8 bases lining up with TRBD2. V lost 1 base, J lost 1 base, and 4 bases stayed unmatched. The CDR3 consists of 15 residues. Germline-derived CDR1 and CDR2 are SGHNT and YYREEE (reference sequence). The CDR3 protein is CASSLTSGLSYEQYF. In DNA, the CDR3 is TGTGCCAGCAGCTTGACTAGCGGCCTTTCCTACGAGCAGTACTTC.

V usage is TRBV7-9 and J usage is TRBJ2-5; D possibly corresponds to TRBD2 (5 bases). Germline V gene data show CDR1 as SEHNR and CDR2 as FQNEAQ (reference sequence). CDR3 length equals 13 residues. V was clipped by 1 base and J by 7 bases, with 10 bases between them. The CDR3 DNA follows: TGTGCCAGCAGCTTAGAAGGTCGGGGGACCCAGTACTTC. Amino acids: CASSLEGRGTQYF.

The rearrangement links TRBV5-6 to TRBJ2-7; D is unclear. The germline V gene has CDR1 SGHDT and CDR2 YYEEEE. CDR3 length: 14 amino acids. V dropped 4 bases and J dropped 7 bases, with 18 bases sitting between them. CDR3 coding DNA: TGTGCCAGCAGCCGAAACGCCGGGCCAGGTGAGCAGTACTTC. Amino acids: CASSRNAGPGEQYF.

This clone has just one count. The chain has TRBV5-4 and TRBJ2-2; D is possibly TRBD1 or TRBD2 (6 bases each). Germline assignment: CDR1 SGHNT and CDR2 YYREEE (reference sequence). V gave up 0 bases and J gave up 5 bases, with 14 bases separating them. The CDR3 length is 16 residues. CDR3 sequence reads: CASSLVTGRRTGELFF. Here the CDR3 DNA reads TGTGCCAGCAGCTTGGTCACAGGGAGGCGGACCGGGGAGCTGTTTTTT.

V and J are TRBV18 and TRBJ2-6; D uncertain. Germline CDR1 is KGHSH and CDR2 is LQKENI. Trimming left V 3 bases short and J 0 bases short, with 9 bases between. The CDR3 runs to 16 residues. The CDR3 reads CASSPQRNSGANVLTF. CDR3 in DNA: TGTGCCAGCTCACCTCAGAGAAACTCTGGGGCCAACGTCCTGACTTTC.

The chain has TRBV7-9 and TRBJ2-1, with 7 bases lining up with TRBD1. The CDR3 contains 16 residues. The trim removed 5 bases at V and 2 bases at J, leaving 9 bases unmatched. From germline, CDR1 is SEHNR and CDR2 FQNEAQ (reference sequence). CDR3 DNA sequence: TGTGCCAGCAGCGACCAGACAGGGTCGGCCTACAATGAGCAGTTCTTC. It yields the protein CASSDQTGSAYNEQFF. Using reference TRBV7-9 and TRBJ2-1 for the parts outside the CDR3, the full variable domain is DTGVSQNPRHKITKRGQNVTFRCDPISEHNRLYWYRQTLGQGPEFLTYFQNEAQLEKSRLLSDRFSAERPKGSFSTLEIQRTEQGDSAMYLCASSDQTGSAYNEQFFGPGTRLTVL.

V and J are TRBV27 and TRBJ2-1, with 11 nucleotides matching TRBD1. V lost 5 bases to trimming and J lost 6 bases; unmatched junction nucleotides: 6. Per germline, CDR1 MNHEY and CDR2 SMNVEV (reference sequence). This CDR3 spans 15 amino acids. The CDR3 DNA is TGTGCCAGCAGTCTACCGGGACAGGGGGTCAATGAGCAGTTCTTC. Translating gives CASSLPGQGVNEQFF.

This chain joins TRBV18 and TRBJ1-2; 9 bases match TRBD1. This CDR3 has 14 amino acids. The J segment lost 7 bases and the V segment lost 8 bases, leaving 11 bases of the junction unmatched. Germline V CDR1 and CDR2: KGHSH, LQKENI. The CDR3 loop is CASQSGNRGPGYTF. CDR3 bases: TGTGCCAGCCAGAGTGGAAACAGGGGGCCTGGCTACACCTTC.

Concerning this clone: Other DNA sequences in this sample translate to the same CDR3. CDR3 sequence: CASSDSYEQYF. In DNA, the CDR3 is TGTGCCAGCAGCGACTCCTACGAGCAGTACTTC. V and J are TRBV7-9 and TRBJ2-7; D remains ambiguous. Per germline, CDR1 SEHNR and CDR2 FQNEAQ (reference sequence). The CDR3 sequence is 11 residues long. V was trimmed by 5 bases and J by 0 bases, leaving 2 bases between them.

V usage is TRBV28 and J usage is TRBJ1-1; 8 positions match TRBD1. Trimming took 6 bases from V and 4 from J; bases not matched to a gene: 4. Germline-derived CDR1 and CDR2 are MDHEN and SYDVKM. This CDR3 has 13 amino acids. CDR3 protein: CASRTGVGTEAFF. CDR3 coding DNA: TGTGCCAGCAGGACAGGGGTCGGCACTGAAGCTTTCTTT.

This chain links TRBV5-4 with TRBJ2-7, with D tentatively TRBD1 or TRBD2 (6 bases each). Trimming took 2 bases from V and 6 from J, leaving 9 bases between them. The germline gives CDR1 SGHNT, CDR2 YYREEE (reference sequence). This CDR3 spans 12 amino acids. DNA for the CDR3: TGTGCCAGCAGCTTCTGGGGGGCCGAGCAGTACTTC. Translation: CASSFWGAEQYF.